Presented here are 17 T cell receptor beta chains from one specimen sequenced in a study of control samples from healthy donors and cancer patients. Method: immunoSEQ multiplex PCR; TCRdb's copy keeps in-frame clones and lacks some. The sample gives roughly 100,000 clones, about 92% of which show up once; 2% to 2.5% is in the top ten. The sequencing input was blood. The receptors come from a woman younger than 35 in good health.

This clone was found a few times. The chain has TRBV11-3 and TRBJ2-2; no reliable D call. Trimming removed 0 bases from V and 6 bases from J, with 5 bases in between. This CDR3 is 13 amino acids long. The V gene's germline CDR1 is SGHNT and CDR2 YENEEA. This chain's CDR3 is CASSLDGAGELFF. The CDR3 DNA sequence: TGTGCCAGCAGCTTAGATGGCGCCGGGGAGCTGTTTTTT.

V is TRBV28 and J is TRBJ2-2, with 9 bases aligning to TRBD2. Losses at the gene ends were 3 bases for V and 4 bases for J; bases not matched to a gene: 3. The CDR3 consists of 15 residues. Germline V gives CDR1 MDHEN, CDR2 SYDVKM. The CDR3 bases are TGTGCCAGCAGTTTTTGGCGGGGGGGCACCGGGGAGCTGTTTTTT. Translating it yields CASSFWRGGTGELFF. Supplemented by reference TRBV28 and TRBJ2-2, the full variable domain reads DVKVTQSSRYLVKRTGEKVFLECVQDMDHENMFWYRQDPGLGLRLIYFSYDVKMKEKGDIPEGYSVSREKKERFSLILESASTNQTSMYLCASSFWRGGTGELFFGEGSRLTVL.

This sequence joins TRBV6-5 and TRBJ1-5; D perhaps matches TRBD1 (5 bases). The CDR3 extends over 12 amino acids. The germline gives CDR1 MNHEY, CDR2 SVGAGI. V was trimmed by 7 bases and J by 2 bases, leaving 6 bases between them. The CDR3 DNA reads as TGTGCCAGCAAGACAGGCAATCAGCCCCAGCATTTT. Encoded protein: CASKTGNQPQHF.

The CDR3 bases are TGTGCCACCAGCAGACAGGGGAGCACCTACGAGCAGTACTTC. Residues: CATSRQGSTYEQYF. This rearrangement joins TRBV15 to TRBJ2-7, with D possibly TRBD1 on 6 matching bases. Germline assignment: CDR1 LNHNV and CDR2 YYDKDF (reference sequence). The V and J ends lost 2 bases and 2 bases respectively, with 10 bases between them. The CDR3 sequence is 14 residues long.

In the case of this clone: The same CDR3 can be traced to other DNA sequences in this sample. This rearrangement joins TRBV7-9 to TRBJ1-5, with unresolved D. Trimming removed 1 base at V and 6 bases at J, with 4 bases between. The CDR3 extends over 12 amino acids. Germline loops: CDR1 SEHNR, CDR2 FQNEAQ (reference sequence). In nucleotides, the CDR3 is TGTGCCAGCAGCTTAGAGGGTCAGCCCCAGCATTTT. This gives the protein CASSLEGQPQHF.

Here the CDR3 DNA reads TGTGCCAGCAGAGGTCGGCCGAGCGACGTTCAGTACTTC. This codes for CASRGRPSDVQYF. The V call is TRBV2, the J call TRBJ2-4; D gene ambiguous. Germline assignment: CDR1 SNHLY and CDR2 FYNNEI. The V end was cut by 6 bases, the J end by 11 bases, with 17 bases between. The CDR3 length is 13 residues.

The rearrangement links TRBV5-4 to TRBJ2-2; TRBD1 aligns across 7 bases. V gave up 6 bases and J gave up 4 bases; unmatched junction bases: 9. CDR1 and CDR2 from the germline V gene are SGHNT and YYREEE (reference sequence). The CDR3 length is 15 residues. The CDR3 bases are TGTGCCAGCACCTGGACGGACAGGAGCACCGGGGAGCTGTTTTTT. Residues: CASTWTDRSTGELFF. The full variable domain, rest sourced from reference TRBV5-4 and TRBJ2-2, is ETGVTQSPTHLIKTRGQQVTLRCSSQSGHNTVSWYQQALGQGPQFIFQYYREEENGRGNFPPRFSGLQFPNYSSELNVNALELDDSALYLCASTWTDRSTGELFFGEGSRLTVL.

The rearrangement uses TRBV10-3 and TRBJ1-6; 9 nucleotides agree with TRBD1. Trimming cost V 2 bases and J 9 bases; bases outside gene matches: 2. The CDR3 covers 14 residues. CDR1 is ENHRY and CDR2 is SYGVKD in the germline V gene. This CDR3 is CAISEGDRASPLHF. The CDR3 DNA reads as TGTGCCATCAGTGAGGGGGACAGGGCTTCACCCCTCCACTTT.

V gene TRBV5-1 combines with J gene TRBJ1-2; D remains ambiguous. The V end lost 4 bases, the J end lost 8 bases, and 15 bases lay between the germline ends. The CDR3 has 13 residues. CDR1 SGHRS and CDR2 YFSETQ come from the germline V gene. The DNA for the CDR3 is TGCGCCAGCAGCATTGACGGGCTGGGAGGCTACACCTTC. Its translation is CASSIDGLGGYTF.

This clone was found a few times. V is TRBV2 and J is TRBJ2-3, with D uncertain. Germline assignment: CDR1 SNHLY and CDR2 FYNNEI. Trimming took off 1 base at V and 2 bases at J, with 7 bases between the two ends. CDR3 length: 14 residues. The CDR3 DNA reads as TGTGCCAGCAGTGAAGACAGAGTCACAGATACGCAGTATTTT. Encoded protein: CASSEDRVTDTQYF.

The sample holds one count of this clone. CDR3 DNA: TGCGCCAGCAGCTTGGGTCTGACAGCGGATGATTCACCCCTCCACTTT. Translating gives CASSLGLTADDSPLHF. The genes are TRBV5-1 and TRBJ1-6; D might be TRBD1 (5 bases). The ends were cut back, 0 bases at V and 8 bases at J, with 15 bases in the middle. This CDR3 is 16 amino acids long. Germline-derived CDR1 and CDR2 are SGHRS and YFSETQ. Full variable domain (rest looked up from reference TRBV5-1 and TRBJ1-6): KAGVTQTPRYLIKTRGQQVTLSCSPISGHRSVSWYQQTPGQGLQFLFEYFSETQRNKGNFPGRFSGRQFSNSRSEMNVSTLELGDSALYLCASSLGLTADDSPLHFGNGTRLTVT.

The V gene is TRBV30, the J gene TRBJ1-1; D is ambiguous. CDR1 is GTSNPN, CDR2 SVGIG, per germline (reference sequence). The V gene lost 3 bases and the J gene lost 3 bases, with 17 bases spanning the gap. This CDR3 has 15 residues. CDR3 loop: CAWSPSYGRYTEAFF. CDR3 coding DNA: TGTGCCTGGAGCCCCTCCTACGGCAGATACACTGAAGCTTTCTTT.

The rearrangement uses TRBV29-1 and TRBJ1-1, with D perhaps TRBD1 (5 bases). Trimming pared 3 bases from V and 4 bases from J, leaving 15 bases between. CDR1 is SQVTM, CDR2 ANQGSEA, per germline. The CDR3 consists of 14 residues. The CDR3, as DNA: TGCAGCGTTGATGTGGCGACAGTGCGCACTGAAGCTTTCTTT. Amino acids: CSVDVATVRTEAFF.

The table lists this clone with a count of one. This chain links TRBV24-1 with TRBJ2-3, with TRBD2 matching over 13 bases. The V and J ends lost 1 base and 4 bases, in that order; junction bases with no gene match: 4. CDR1 is KGHDR, CDR2 SFDVKD, per germline. The CDR3 spans 17 residues. The CDR3 bases are TGTGCCACCAGTGATTTCCGGACTAGCGGGAGTGCAGATACGCAGTATTTT. It encodes CATSDFRTSGSADTQYF.

This clone was found a few times. This chain joins TRBV11-2 and TRBJ1-1, with D possibly being TRBD1 (5 bases). This CDR3 has 15 amino acids. Trimming pared 5 bases from V and 3 bases from J, leaving 16 bases between. Germline-derived CDR1 and CDR2 are SGHAT and FQNNGV. The CDR3 region has the DNA TGTGCCAGCAGCGCATACCCCGGGGCCTACACTGAAGCTTTCTTT. It yields the protein CASSAYPGAYTEAFF.

The chain is built from TRBV9 and TRBJ2-5; D call uncertain. CDR1 is SGDLS, CDR2 YYNGEE, per germline. The CDR3 runs 13 residues. V lost 3 bases, J lost 7 bases, and 13 bases lay in between. In DNA, the CDR3 is TGTGCCAGCAGCGCCGCCCCCTCGCGGACCCAGTACTTC. Encoded protein: CASSAAPSRTQYF.

The chain uses TRBV3-1 (or the pseudogene TRBV3-2) and TRBJ2-1; 14 bases align to TRBD2. V trimming: 4 bases; J trimming: 5 bases; junction bases outside the gene matches: 7. The CDR3 covers 17 residues. CDR1 is LGHDT, CDR2 YNNKEL, per germline (reference sequence). The CDR3 nucleotides are TGTGCCAGCAGCCCTAGGGGACTAGCGGGAGTTCACAATGAGCAGTTCTTC. This encodes CASSPRGLAGVHNEQFF.